One sample yielded the 11 T cell receptor beta chains listed below, sequenced in a study of blood T cell repertoires in COVID-19. Method: immunoSEQ multiplex PCR; TCRdb's copy keeps in-frame clones and lacks some. The sample shows 86,000 or so clones, under 85% of them seen only once. Sequencing input: peripheral blood. These TCRs come from a man aged 70 or older with acute or convalescent COVID-19.

V and J are TRBV4-1 and TRBJ2-3, with 12 nucleotides matching TRBD2. Losses at the gene ends were 2 bases for V and 0 bases for J; bases not matched to a gene: 6. Per the germline V gene, CDR1 is MGHRA and CDR2 is YSYEKL. This CDR3 contains 18 residues. The CDR3 sequence: CASSQLAGGPPSTDTQYF. The CDR3 DNA reads TGCGCCAGCAGCCAACTAGCGGGGGGGCCTCCAAGCACAGATACGCAGTATTTT.

This clone was seen a few times. The V gene is TRBV5-1, the J gene TRBJ1-4; D uncertain. Germline CDR1 is SGHRS and CDR2 is YFSETQ. The CDR3 covers 13 residues. Trimming took 4 bases from V and 1 from J, leaving 5 bases between them. CDR3 sequence reads: CASSDITNEKLFF. CDR3 sequence (DNA): TGCGCCAGCAGCGACATAACTAATGAAAAACTGTTTTTT.

This chain connects TRBV19 to TRBJ2-2, with D tentatively TRBD1 (6 bases). This CDR3 contains 14 residues. Germline V gene lookup returns CDR1 LNHDA and CDR2 SQIVND (reference sequence). V was shortened by 7 bases and J by 7 bases, with 16 bases between the two germline ends. CDR3 sequence (DNA): TGTGCCAGTATGCCGGGACACTTAATCGGGGAGCTGTTTTTT. This sequence encodes CASMPGHLIGELFF.

This chain uses TRBV6-6 with TRBJ1-4, with D possibly TRBD1 on 6 matching bases. The CDR3 has 14 residues. CDR1 is MNHNY, CDR2 SVGAGI, per germline (reference sequence). V shed 2 bases and J shed 8 bases, with 12 bases lying between them. For the CDR3, the DNA is TGTGCCAGCAGTTACACTGGGGGCGAAGAAAAACTGTTTTTT. Encoded protein: CASSYTGGEEKLFF.

The table lists this clone with a few counts. The chain uses TRBV5-1 and TRBJ1-2; the D gene is possibly TRBD1 (6 bases). V gave up 0 bases and J gave up 3 bases, with 9 bases separating them. The germline CDR1 and CDR2 sequences are SGHRS and YFSETQ. The CDR3 runs to 14 residues. CDR3 nucleotide sequence: TGCGCCAGCAGCTTGGAGCACAGGGACTATGGCTACACCTTC. This sequence encodes CASSLEHRDYGYTF.

DNA of the CDR3: TGTGCCAGCAGCTTAGGGGACAAAAACACCGGGGAGCTGTTTTTT. Residues: CASSLGDKNTGELFF. This chain uses TRBV7-7 with TRBJ2-2, with TRBD1 as a possible D gene (6 bases). The length of the CDR3 is 15 residues. Germline V gene lookup returns CDR1 SSHAT and CDR2 FNYEAQ (reference sequence). With 1 base removed from V and 2 bases from J, the gap between germline ends came to 8 bases. The entire variable domain, with the rest obtained from reference TRBV7-7 and TRBJ2-2, is as follows: GAGVSQSPRYKVTKRGQDVTLRCDPISSHATLYWYQQALGQGPEFLTYFNYEAQPDKSGLPSDRFSAERPEGSISTLTIQRTEQRDSAMYRCASSLGDKNTGELFFGEGSRLTVL.

The chain couples TRBV27 to TRBJ2-1; 11 bases agree with TRBD1. J lost 4 bases, V lost 9 bases, and 11 bases had no gene match. Germline V lookup: CDR1 MNHEY, CDR2 SMNVEV (reference sequence). The CDR3 runs 16 residues. CDR3 loop: CASSGTGGPVYNEQFF. The DNA for the CDR3 is TGTGCCAGTAGCGGGACAGGGGGGCCCGTATACAATGAGCAGTTCTTC.

This chain uses TRBV28 with TRBJ1-6, with 10 bases identical to TRBD1. Trimming removed 6 bases from V and 10 bases from J; junction bases left unmatched: 9. The germline CDR1 and CDR2 sequences are MDHEN and SYDVKM. The CDR3 is 15 residues long. The CDR3 region has the DNA TGTGCCAGCAGGACCTGGACAGGGGGGTACTCACCCCTCCACTTT. This translates into CASRTWTGGYSPLHF.

The chain employs TRBV2 and TRBJ1-6; 10 nucleotides align to TRBD1. Trimming removed 6 bases from V and 7 bases from J; junction bases left unmatched: 9. The CDR3 has 16 amino acids. CDR1 is SNHLY, CDR2 FYNNEI, per germline. The DNA for the CDR3 is TGTGCCAGCAGATTCGGGACAGGGGCTAGCAATTCACCCCTCCACTTT. Translation gives CASRFGTGASNSPLHF.

The chain couples TRBV3-1 (or the pseudogene TRBV3-2) to TRBJ2-5, with D hard to call. CDR3 size: 15 residues. CDR1 and CDR2 from the germline V gene are LGHDT and YNNKEL (reference sequence). V shed 1 base and J shed 1 base, with 10 bases lying between them. The CDR3 coding sequence is TGTGCCAGCAGCCAAGGTCCTCTAACCCAAGAGACCCAGTACTTC. Encoded protein: CASSQGPLTQETQYF.

This clone has just a few counts. The chain employs TRBV3-1 (or the pseudogene TRBV3-2) and TRBJ1-1; TRBD1 agrees at 7 bases. Germline lookup yields CDR1 LGHDT and CDR2 YNNKEL (reference sequence). The J segment lost 7 bases and the V segment lost 7 bases, leaving 6 bases of the junction unmatched. The CDR3 is 12 residues long. The DNA of the CDR3 is TGTGCCAGCACCGGAGGGGGCGGTGAAGCTTTCTTT. It is translated as CASTGGGGEAFF.